This T cell receptor (beta chain) was obtained from a study of technical replicates of blood from several donors. Some clones are missing from TCRdb's copy, which holds only in-frame ones; the method was immunoSEQ multiplex PCR. The table has 83,000 or so clones, 90% to 95% seen once; the top ten hold over 0.2%. The TCR sequence derives from a human donor in good health. The specimen sequenced was T cells isolated from PBMCs.

The CDR3 sequence is CASSLFQVGNTDTQYF. As DNA, the CDR3 is TGTGCCAGCAGCTTATTCCAGGTCGGAAACACAGATACGCAGTATTTT. The chain is built from TRBV11-2 and TRBJ2-3; no firm D call. Germline V gives CDR1 SGHAT, CDR2 FQNNGV. The CDR3 runs 16 residues. Trimming pared 2 bases from V and 2 bases from J, leaving 14 bases between.